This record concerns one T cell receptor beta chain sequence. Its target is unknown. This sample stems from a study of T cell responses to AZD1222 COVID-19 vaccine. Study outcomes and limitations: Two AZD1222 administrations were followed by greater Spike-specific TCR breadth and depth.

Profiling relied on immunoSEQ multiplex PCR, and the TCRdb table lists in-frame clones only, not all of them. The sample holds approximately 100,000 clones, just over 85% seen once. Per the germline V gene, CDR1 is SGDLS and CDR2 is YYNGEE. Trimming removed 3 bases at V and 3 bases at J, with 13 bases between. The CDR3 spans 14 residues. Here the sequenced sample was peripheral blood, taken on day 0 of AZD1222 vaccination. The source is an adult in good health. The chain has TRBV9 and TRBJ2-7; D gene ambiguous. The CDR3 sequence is CASSESPNSYEQYF. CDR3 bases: TGTGCCAGCAGCGAGAGCCCGAACAGCTACGAGCAGTACTTC.